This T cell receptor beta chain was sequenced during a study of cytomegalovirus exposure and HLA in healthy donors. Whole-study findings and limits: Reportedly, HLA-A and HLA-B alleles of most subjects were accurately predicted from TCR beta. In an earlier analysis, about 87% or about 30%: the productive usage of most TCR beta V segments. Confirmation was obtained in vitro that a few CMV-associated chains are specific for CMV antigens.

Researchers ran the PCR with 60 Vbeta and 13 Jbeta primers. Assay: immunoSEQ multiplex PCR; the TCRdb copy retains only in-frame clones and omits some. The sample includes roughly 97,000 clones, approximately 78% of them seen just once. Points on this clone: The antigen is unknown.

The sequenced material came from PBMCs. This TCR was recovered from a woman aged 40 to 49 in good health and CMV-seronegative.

CDR3 nucleotides: TGTGCCAGCAGTCGGGGACAGCGAGATCAAGAGACCCAGTACTTC. Its translation: CASSRGQRDQETQYF. The genes are TRBV2 and TRBJ2-5, with 7 nucleotides matching TRBD1. Germline V gene data show CDR1 as SNHLY and CDR2 as FYNNEI. The CDR3 has 15 residues. After removal of 5 bases from V and 2 bases from J, the junction contained 8 bases not matched to a gene.